This T cell receptor beta chain was sequenced during a study of blood T cell repertoires in COVID-19. Study information: The United States, Italy and Spain provided the acute and convalescent COVID-19 samples.

Participants spanned ages 18 to 89 years and resided in over 20 US areas. Recovery meant two consecutive negative NP/OP PCR tests, professional clearance, or resolved symptoms. The CDR3 length is 15 residues. V was pared by 4 bases and J by 0 bases, with 13 bases between. Per germline, CDR1 SGHAT and CDR2 FQNNGV. As originally analysed: Reference gene primer amplification gave estimated nucleated cell counts. Generated by immunoSEQ multiplex PCR, the TCRdb table keeps only in-frame clones and is missing some. V and J calls and clone size come straight from that table; D and trimming were deduced from the DNA. In the table there are some 390,000 clones, approximately 89% of which are singletons.

The sequence came from a woman aged 25 to 39 who had recovered from COVID-19. This chain uses TRBV11-2 with TRBJ2-7, with D possibly matching TRBD1 (5 bases). Source material: PBMCs or T cells enriched from blood (not recorded which). The CDR3 DNA reads as TGTGCCAGCAGCTACCTGACAAGGGGCTCCTACGAGCAGTACTTC. Amino acids: CASSYLTRGSYEQYF.